The 15 T cell receptor beta chains reported below all come from one sample, sequenced in a study of response to subunit inactivated influenza vaccine. TCRdb analysed the RT-PCR reads with MiXCR anew, one entry per CDR3 protein. Here the sample spans fewer than 700,000 distinct CDR3 sequences, about an eighth being singletons. This specimen was PBMCs from blood, taken roughly 45 days after vaccination. The receptors derive from a man aged 45-65 years who received an inactivated influenza vaccine.

Details on this clonotype: A much bigger clone sits one base away, suggesting this may be a read error. The chain is built from TRBV5-1 and TRBJ2-7; 8 positions match TRBD1. The J segment lost 6 bases and the V segment lost 4 bases, leaving 3 bases of the junction unmatched. CDR3 length: 12 residues. CDR1 and CDR2 (germline): SGHRS, YFSETQ. The CDR3 loop reads CASSRTGTEQYF. CDR3 DNA sequence: TGCGCCAGCAGCCGGACAGGGACCGAGCAGTACTTC.

This clonotype was detected many times. J is TRBJ1-1 and V is TRBV12-3 or TRBV12-4; possible D gene TRBD1, 6 bases. The CDR3 has 15 amino acids. Trimming took off 5 bases at V and 2 bases at J, with 15 bases between the two ends. CDR3 amino acids: CASSKPGTLNTEAFF. The CDR3 nucleotides are TGTGCCAGCAGTAAACCCGGGACACTCAACACTGAAGCTTTCTTT.

This clonotype was seen a few times. V and J are TRBV28 and TRBJ1-1; tentatively, D is TRBD1 (5 bases). V lost 4 bases, J lost 1 base, and 19 bases lay in between. Germline V gene lookup returns CDR1 MDHEN and CDR2 SYDVKM. The CDR3 runs 17 residues. The CDR3 sequence: CASSSRVTGRANTEAFF. The CDR3 region has the DNA TGTGCCAGCAGTTCCAGGGTAACAGGCCGGGCGAACACTGAAGCTTTCTTT.

This clonotype has only a few counts. The chain joins TRBV28 to TRBJ2-2; TRBD2 might be the D (6 bases). Germline lookup yields CDR1 MDHEN and CDR2 SYDVKM. The length of the CDR3 is 15 residues. V shed 3 bases and J shed 6 bases, with 14 bases lying between them. The DNA for the CDR3 is TGTGCCAGCAGTTTCTACGGGACTTCGTCCGGGGAGCTGTTTTTT. This sequence encodes CASSFYGTSSGELFF.

This clonotype has a count of ten or more. The DNA of the CDR3 is TGTGCCAGCAGCCGCGGAGGCTCCTACAATGAGCAGTTCTTC. As protein: CASSRGGSYNEQFF. The V and J genes are TRBV27 and TRBJ2-1, with a tentative D call TRBD2 (5 bases). In germline, CDR1 is MNHEY, CDR2 SMNVEV (reference sequence). V lost 6 bases and J 0 bases, leaving 9 bases between the germline ends. The CDR3 runs 14 residues.

This clonotype was seen only a few times. The J gene is TRBJ1-6, the V gene TRBV20-1; no definite D call. The CDR3 has 13 residues. V was trimmed by 2 bases and J by 9 bases, leaving 11 bases between them. The germline V gene has CDR1 DFQATT and CDR2 SNEGSKA (reference sequence). CDR3 coding DNA: TGCAGTGCTAGATCCGGGGATAGTTCACCCCTCCACTTT. Amino acids: CSARSGDSSPLHF.

There are a few counts of this clonotype. This chain uses TRBV4-2 with TRBJ2-1; a possible D gene is TRBD1 (5 bases). The germline V gene encodes CDR1 LGHNA and CDR2 YNFKEQ. The CDR3 consists of 14 residues. Between the trimmed V and J ends, which lost 5 bases and 4 bases, there was a span of 12 bases. CDR3 in amino acids: CASSTQTDYNEQFF. CDR3 DNA sequence: TGTGCCAGCAGCACACAGACAGATTACAATGAGCAGTTCTTC.

V is TRBV30 and J is TRBJ2-1; 9 bases are shared with TRBD1. With 6 bases clipped from V and 9 bases from J, the junction kept 12 bases outside the gene matches. CDR1 GTSNPN and CDR2 SVGIG come from the germline V gene (reference sequence). CDR3 length: 14 residues. The CDR3 DNA follows: TGTGCCTGCGCCAGGGACAGGGATATGGTTGAGCAGTTCTTC. Protein product: CACARDRDMVEQFF.

This clonotype was recorded a few times. DNA of the CDR3: TGCAGTGCTAGTGCAGGCCCACTGGGCTATGGCTACACCTTC. It encodes CSASAGPLGYGYTF. The genes are TRBV20-1 and TRBJ1-2; D is ambiguous. This CDR3 spans 14 amino acids. Trimming removed 3 bases from V and 4 bases from J, with 15 bases in between. Germline values: CDR1 DFQATT, CDR2 SNEGSKA (reference sequence).

V is TRBV15 and J is TRBJ2-1; TRBD2 aligns across 7 bases. The CDR3 totals 16 residues. After removal of 6 bases from V and 7 bases from J, the junction contained 15 bases not matched to a gene. CDR1 is LNHNV and CDR2 is YYDKDF in the germline V gene (reference sequence). The CDR3 coding sequence is TGTGCCACCAGTTTAACCTGGGAGGGAGTAGAAAATGAGCAGTTCTTC. Protein: CATSLTWEGVENEQFF.

This chain links TRBV4-3 with TRBJ2-7; maybe TRBD1 (6 bases). The CDR3 covers 14 residues. V gave up 0 bases and J gave up 10 bases, with 16 bases separating them. Germline V lookup: CDR1 LGHNA, CDR2 YSLEER. The CDR3 region is CASSQEQGQALQYF. CDR3 DNA sequence: TGCGCCAGCAGCCAAGAACAGGGTCAGGCTCTCCAGTACTTC.

This clonotype was counted a single time. The gene calls are TRBV28 and TRBJ1-2; D call uncertain. CDR1 and CDR2 from the germline V gene are MDHEN and SYDVKM. The CDR3 is made up of 16 amino acids. V lost 2 bases to trimming and J lost 8 bases, with 21 bases between them. As DNA, the CDR3 is TGTGCCAGCAGTTTACCCGGCACCTTGTCAGAGGACGGCTACACCTTC. Amino acid sequence: CASSLPGTLSEDGYTF.

A few counts support this clonotype. The genes are TRBV2 and TRBJ2-7; D unclear. The V and J ends lost 3 bases and 2 bases respectively, with 11 bases between them. The germline gives CDR1 SNHLY, CDR2 FYNNEI. This CDR3 has 14 amino acids. In DNA form, the CDR3 reads TGTGCCAGCAGTGACTCCGGACCCACCTACGAGCAGTACTTC. Residues: CASSDSGPTYEQYF.

The rearrangement links TRBV2 to TRBJ2-5, with TRBD2 matching over 7 bases. This CDR3 region has 15 residues. Unmatched junction bases numbered 6, after V lost 4 bases and J lost 1 base. Germline V lookup: CDR1 SNHLY, CDR2 FYNNEI. The CDR3 protein is CASSASGNPQETQYF. Here the CDR3 DNA reads TGTGCCAGCAGTGCAAGCGGGAACCCCCAAGAGACCCAGTACTTC.

The CDR3 DNA sequence: TGTGCCAGCAGGGACGTCGTCGGGGGGGGCACAGATACGCAGTATTTT. It codes for CASRDVVGGGTDTQYF. This chain links TRBV7-2 with TRBJ2-3; 8 bases are shared with TRBD2. The ends lost 6 bases at V and 1 base at J; junction bases unmatched: 9. The CDR3 sequence is 16 residues long. Germline values: CDR1 SGHTA, CDR2 FQGNSA.